This note documents a single TCR beta chain sequence. This clone was detected only a few times. Its recognized antigen is unknown. No base-level quality is on record; no much larger clone is a single base apart. Patients with a history of autoimmune disease or receiving systemic immunosuppression were excluded from the trial. In every dose cohort, peripheral blood was drawn for TCR sequencing at baseline, cycle 4 day 1, and cycle 7 day 1. The samples were drawn from a first-in-human, open-label, multicenter phase I dose-escalation trial of ivuxolimab. The trial enrolled adults with locally advanced or metastatic head and neck squamous cell, hepatocellular, melanoma or renal cell carcinoma. Before TCR sequencing, CD4+ and CD8+ T cells were separately sorted from peripheral blood. To sequence the TCRbeta CDR3 region, genomic DNA was isolated from the sorted cells. TCRbeta CDR3 regions were sequenced using the immunoSEQ Assay. Drawn from immuneACCESS, this table holds only the in-frame rearrangements with V and J called that TCRdb kept. Clones are partly lost; checked studies trace under half to an unresolved V gene and leave the rest unexplained. For this sample the table gives some 5,100 clones, of which roughly 64% were detected only once. Clones ranked in the top ten supply roughly 66% of the sample.

The data derive from a study of OX40 agonist ivuxolimab in advanced cancers. Study-wide context: The costimulatory receptor OX40 (CD134) was targeted by ivuxolimab, a fully human IgG2 agonistic monoclonal antibody. Partial responses were achieved by three dose-escalation patients, of whom one had hepatocellular carcinoma and two had cutaneous melanoma. Patients were allowed to have had prior anti-PD-1, anti-PD-L1 or anti-CTLA-4 therapy, and 40% of the dose-escalation patients had previously received checkpoint inhibitors. In the dose-escalation cohort, roughly 80% of patients were male, and the mean age was around 60 years, with a range of about 23 to 85. Intravenous ivuxolimab was administered to patients every 2 weeks at six dose levels: 0.01, 0.1, 0.3, 1.5, 3 and 10 mg/kg. Peripheral TCRbeta sequencing aimed to test whether ivuxolimab altered TCR sequence diversity and caused clonal T-cell expansion. Of the roughly 52 dose-escalation patients, hepatocellular carcinoma was present in approximately 20, melanoma in approximately 15, renal cell carcinoma in 9 and head and neck cancer in 9. The monotherapy dose-escalation portion (N ≈ 52 patients) of the phase I ivuxolimab trial is reported in the paper. What the authors observed across the whole study: Low levels of normalized T-cell clonal expansion were also shown by some nonresponding patients. At doses from 0.1 to 3.0 mg/kg, clonal expansion was seen in both CD4+ and CD8+ blood T cells between baseline and week 6. The antigen specificity of the peripheral T cells that underwent clonal expansion was not determined. After ivuxolimab, expanded clones were on average more numerous among CD8+ T cells than among CD4+ T cells. In the 0.1-3.0 mg/kg groups, partial responders were among the patients with the lowest normalized peripheral clonal expansion, particularly in CD8+ T cells.

Taken from the germline V gene, the CDR1 and CDR2 loops are SQVTM and ANQGSEA. The CDR3 contains 13 residues, cysteine and phenylalanine counted. Solely the CDR3 DNA is kept, with 39 bases framed from the first base. V drops 5 bases and J drops 2 bases, leaving 12 bases in between. The source of this sequence is an adult with an advanced solid tumor such as melanoma, head and neck, liver or kidney cancer. Rearrangement joined TRBV29-1 to TRBJ1-2; D gene: possibly TRBD1, on 6 matching bases. The sequencing used CD4+ or CD8+ T cells sorted from blood, collected in a trial of the OX40 agonist ivuxolimab. Here the CDR3 is given as CSVPTQGNYGYTF. The DNA is TGCAGCGTTCCTACACAGGGCAACTATGGCTACACCTTC.